Presented here are 10 T cell receptor beta chains from one specimen sequenced in a study of CD8+CD57+ T cells in acquired aplastic anemia listed by TCRdb under 2018. TCRdb lists the instrument as Illumina HiSeq 2000. Genomic DNA was used as template for profiling of TCR beta VDJ combinations and CDR3 sequences. TCRdb trimmed the raw reads at Q25, called clones with MiXCR and kept productive beta chains. Rows merge per CDR3 protein into single entries with the most common DNA and genes. This sample has some 220,000 distinct CDR3 sequences in its table, and 30% to 40% of those were observed once. The top ten clonotypes cover around 1.1% of the sample. Material: sorted CD4+, CD8+, or CD8+CD57+ T cells (not recorded which) from PBMCs. The receptors derive from a human donor in good health, serving as a control.

The table lists this clonotype with many counts. CDR3 DNA: TGTGCCAGCAGCCCCAGCGCAGATACGCAGTATTTT. It yields the protein CASSPSADTQYF. The J gene is TRBJ2-3, the V gene TRBV7-9; no reliable D call. V lost 5 bases and J lost 4, with 7 bases in between. CDR3 length: 12 residues. Germline V gives CDR1 SEHNR, CDR2 FQNEAQ (reference sequence).

J is TRBJ1-1 and V is TRBV10-3; D remains unclear. The CDR3 loop spans 12 amino acids. Germline loops: CDR1 ENHRY, CDR2 SYGVKD. The V and J ends lost 4 bases and 7 bases respectively, with 10 bases between them. CDR3 loop: CAISGSGDEAFF. CDR3 DNA sequence: TGTGCCATCAGTGGGTCAGGCGATGAAGCTTTCTTT.

In regard to this clonotype: A much larger clone is a single base away; this may be a read error. J is TRBJ2-7 and V is TRBV2; D is ambiguous. The CDR3 runs to 13 residues. Germline CDR1 SNHLY, CDR2 FYNNEI. The DNA for the CDR3 is TGTGCCAGCAGTGGACCTCAAACCTACGAGCGGTACTTC. It codes for CASSGPQTYERYF. The entire variable domain, with the rest obtained from reference TRBV2 and TRBJ2-7, is as follows: EPEVTQTPSHQVTQMGQEVILRCVPISNHLYFYWYRQILGQKVEFLVSFYNNEISEKSEIFDDQFSVERPDGSNFTLKIRSTKLEDSAMYFCASSGPQTYERYFGPGTRLTVT.

This clonotype was seen at least ten times. The CDR3, as DNA: TGTGCCAGCAGAGGATGGACTAGCGGGGGGCGTGAGCAGTTCTTC. Its translation is CASRGWTSGGREQFF. The chain joins TRBV11-1 to TRBJ2-1; 14 bases align to TRBD2. V was clipped by 6 bases and J by 9 bases; unmatched bases: 7. In germline, CDR1 is SGHAT, CDR2 FQDESV (reference sequence). The CDR3 length is 15 residues.

This clonotype was seen repeatedly, ten times or more. The J gene is TRBJ1-2, the V gene TRBV6-6; weak D call: TRBD1 (5 bases). This CDR3 region has 15 residues. V was pared by 0 bases and J by 8 bases, with 16 bases between. CDR1 MNHNY and CDR2 SVGAGI come from the germline V gene (reference sequence). CDR3 amino acids: CASSYSGGTAGGYTF. The CDR3 DNA reads as TGTGCCAGCAGTTACTCCGGTGGGACGGCCGGCGGCTACACCTTC.

This clonotype was counted at least ten times. V usage is TRBV5-1 and J usage is TRBJ1-1, with 10 bases aligning to TRBD1. Per germline, CDR1 SGHRS and CDR2 YFSETQ. The CDR3 has 15 amino acids. V dropped 3 bases and J dropped 7; count of bases not matched to a gene: 9. The CDR3 DNA sequence: TGCGCCAGCAGCTCAAGGACAGGGGGAAAATATGAAGCTTTCTTT. Its protein is CASSSRTGGKYEAFF.

V usage is TRBV7-9 and J usage is TRBJ2-1; 7 bases are a match to TRBD2. The CDR3 is 12 residues long. Germline assignment: CDR1 SEHNR and CDR2 FQNEAQ (reference sequence). V shed 5 bases and J 5 bases; nucleotides not matched to a gene: 0. The CDR3 DNA is TGTGCCAGCAGCCGGGGGGACAATGAGCAGTTCTTC. Translation: CASSRGDNEQFF.

Turning to this clonotype: This could be a read error, since a much larger clone is one nucleotide away. The chain combines TRBV10-1 with TRBJ2-5; D might be TRBD1 (6 bases). The CDR3 has 19 amino acids. From germline, CDR1 is WNHNN and CDR2 SYGVQD (reference sequence). V was pared by 10 bases and J by 1 base, with 31 bases between. CDR3 protein: CAMIGLGAGVSRGQETQYF. CDR3 in DNA: TGCGCCATGATCGGTTTGGGGGCAGGGGTGAGTAGGGGCCAAGAGACCCAGTACTTC.

There are a few counts of this clonotype. This could be a read error, since a much larger clone is one nucleotide away. This chain links TRBV9 with TRBJ2-3; TRBD1 matches 8 bases. Germline trimming cut 1 base from V and 4 bases from J; bases unmatched to any gene: 5. This CDR3 has 15 residues. Germline values: CDR1 SGDLS, CDR2 YYNGEE. The CDR3 DNA sequence: TGTGCCAGCAGCGTACACAGGGGGGTGGCAGATACGCAGTATTTT. It is translated as CASSVHRGVADTQYF.

This clonotype came up many times. The V gene is TRBV5-6, the J gene TRBJ2-5; TRBD2 might be the D (5 bases). Germline V gene sequence: CDR1 SGHDT, CDR2 YYEEEE. The CDR3 is 13 residues long. Trimming left V 4 bases short and J 7 bases short, with 14 bases between. CDR3 coding DNA: TGTGCCAGCAGCGGAGGACCCTCGGGGACCCAGTACTTC. This codes for CASSGGPSGTQYF.